This TCR beta chain was captured in a study of breast tumors, draining lymph nodes, adjacent tissues. Using its own MiXCR run on the multiplex PCR reads, TCRdb lists one record per CDR3 protein. The sample shows over 60,000 distinct CDR3 sequences, approximately 45% of them seen only once. This clonotype was seen many times. The antigen remains unidentified. General study findings and limits: Tumor and nontumor repertoires were significantly more similar in luminal-like than in basal-like breast cancer.

Germline V gene data show CDR1 as SNHLY and CDR2 as FYNNEI. Trimming removed 2 bases at V and 4 bases at J, with 11 bases between. The CDR3 extends over 14 amino acids. The chain carries TRBV2 and TRBJ1-2, with D unclear. The clonotype originates from a female donor with breast cancer. Some clones in this sample may be carry-over from other donors' samples. Specimen: breast tumor tissue. In nucleotides, the CDR3 is TGTGCCAGCAGTGAATCCACGGAATTCTATGGCTACACCTTC. This encodes CASSESTEFYGYTF.